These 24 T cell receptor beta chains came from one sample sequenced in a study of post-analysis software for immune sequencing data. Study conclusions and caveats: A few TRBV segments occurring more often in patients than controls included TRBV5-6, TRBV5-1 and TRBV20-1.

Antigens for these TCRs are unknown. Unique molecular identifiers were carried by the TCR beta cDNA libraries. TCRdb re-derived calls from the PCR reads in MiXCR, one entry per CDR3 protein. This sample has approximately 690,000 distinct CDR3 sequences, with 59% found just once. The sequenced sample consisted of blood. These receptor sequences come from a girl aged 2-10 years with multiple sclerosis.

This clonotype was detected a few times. The CDR3 DNA follows: TGCAGCGTTGAAGATCTTCCCGACACACCGGGACTAGTAAACGAGCAGTACTTC. Protein sequence: CSVEDLPDTPGLVNEQYF. The chain has TRBV29-1 and TRBJ2-5; TRBD2 matches 8 bases. The DNA end lines up better with TRBJ2-7; the J call may be wrong. This CDR3 comprises 18 residues. CDR1 and CDR2 (germline): SQVTM, ANQGSEA.

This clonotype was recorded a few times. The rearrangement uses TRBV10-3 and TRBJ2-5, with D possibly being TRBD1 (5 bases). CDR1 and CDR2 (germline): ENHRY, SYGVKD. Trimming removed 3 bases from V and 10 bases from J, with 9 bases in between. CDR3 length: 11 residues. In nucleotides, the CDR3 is TGTGCCATCAGTGATAGGGGTGACCAGTACTTC. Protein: CAISDRGDQYF.

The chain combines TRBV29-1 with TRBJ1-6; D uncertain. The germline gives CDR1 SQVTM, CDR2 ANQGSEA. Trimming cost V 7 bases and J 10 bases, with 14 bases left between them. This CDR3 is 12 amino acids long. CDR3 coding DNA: TGCAGCGCTGTAACCCCTGGCTCACCCCTCCACTTT. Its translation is CSAVTPGSPLHF.

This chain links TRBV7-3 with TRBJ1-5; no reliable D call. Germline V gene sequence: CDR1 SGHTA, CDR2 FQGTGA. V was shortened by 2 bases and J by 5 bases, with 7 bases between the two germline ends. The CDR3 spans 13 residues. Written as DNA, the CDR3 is TGTGCCAGCAGCTTATACCCCGATCAGCCCCAGCATTTT. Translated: CASSLYPDQPQHF.

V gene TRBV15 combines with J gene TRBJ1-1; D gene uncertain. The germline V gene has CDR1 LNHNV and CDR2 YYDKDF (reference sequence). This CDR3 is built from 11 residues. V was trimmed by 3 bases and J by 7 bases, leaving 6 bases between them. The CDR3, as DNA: TGTGCCACCAGCAGGCTCAATGAAGCTTTCTTT. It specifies CATSRLNEAFF.

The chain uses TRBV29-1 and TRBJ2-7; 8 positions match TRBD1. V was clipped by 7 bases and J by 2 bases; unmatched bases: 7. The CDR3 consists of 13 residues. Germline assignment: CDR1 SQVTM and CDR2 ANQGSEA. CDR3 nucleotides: TGCAGCGGAGGACAGGGCCATACCTACGAGCAGTACTTC. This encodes CSGGQGHTYEQYF.

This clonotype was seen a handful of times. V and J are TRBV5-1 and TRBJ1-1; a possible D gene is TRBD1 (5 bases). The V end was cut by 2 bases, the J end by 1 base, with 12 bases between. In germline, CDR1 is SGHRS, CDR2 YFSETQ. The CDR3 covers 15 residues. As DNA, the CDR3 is TGCGCCAGCAGCTTAGAGGGGATAGCGAACACTGAAGCTTTCTTT. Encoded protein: CASSLEGIANTEAFF.

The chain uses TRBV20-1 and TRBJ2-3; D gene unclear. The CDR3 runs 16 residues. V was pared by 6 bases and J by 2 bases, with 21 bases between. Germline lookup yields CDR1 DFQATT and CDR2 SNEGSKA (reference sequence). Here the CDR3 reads CSANGPLETLTDTQYF. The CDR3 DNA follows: TGCAGTGCAAACGGACCGCTAGAGACCCTCACAGATACGCAGTATTTT.

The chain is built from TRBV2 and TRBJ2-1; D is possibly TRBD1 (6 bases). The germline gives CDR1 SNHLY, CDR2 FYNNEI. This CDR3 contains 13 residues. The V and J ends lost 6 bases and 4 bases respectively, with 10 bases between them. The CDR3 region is CASSEDRYNEQFF. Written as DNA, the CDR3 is TGTGCCAGCAGCGAGGACAGATACAATGAGCAGTTCTTC.

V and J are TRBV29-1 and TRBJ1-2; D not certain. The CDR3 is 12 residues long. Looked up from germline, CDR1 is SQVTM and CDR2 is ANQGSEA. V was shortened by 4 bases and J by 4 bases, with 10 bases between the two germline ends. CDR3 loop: CSVVGSFYGYTF. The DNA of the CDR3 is TGCAGCGTTGTGGGTTCATTCTATGGCTACACCTTC.

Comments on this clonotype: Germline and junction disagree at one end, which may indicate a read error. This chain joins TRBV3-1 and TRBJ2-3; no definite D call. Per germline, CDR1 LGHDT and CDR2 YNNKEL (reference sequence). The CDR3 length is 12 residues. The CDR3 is CTSSQDGNTQYF. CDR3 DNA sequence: TGTACCAGCAGCCAAGATGGGAATACGCAGTATTTT.

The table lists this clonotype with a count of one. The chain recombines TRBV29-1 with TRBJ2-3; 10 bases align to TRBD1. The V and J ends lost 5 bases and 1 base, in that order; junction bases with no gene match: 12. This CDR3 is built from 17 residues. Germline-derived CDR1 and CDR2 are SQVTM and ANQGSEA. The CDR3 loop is CSVQLRDRGWGTDTQYF. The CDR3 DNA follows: TGCAGCGTTCAACTCCGGGACAGGGGTTGGGGCACAGATACGCAGTATTTT.

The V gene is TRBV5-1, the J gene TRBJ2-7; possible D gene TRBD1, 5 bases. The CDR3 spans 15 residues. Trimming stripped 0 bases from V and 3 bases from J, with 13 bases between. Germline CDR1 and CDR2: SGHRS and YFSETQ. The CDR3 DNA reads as TGCGCCAGCAGCTTGGTGGGTGGTCAGGGCTACGAGCAGTACTTC. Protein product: CASSLVGGQGYEQYF.

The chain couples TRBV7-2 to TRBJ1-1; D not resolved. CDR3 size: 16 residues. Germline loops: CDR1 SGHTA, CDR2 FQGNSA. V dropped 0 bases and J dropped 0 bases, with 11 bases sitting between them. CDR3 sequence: CASSLAATTMNTEAFF. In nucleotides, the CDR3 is TGTGCCAGCAGCTTAGCGGCCACCACTATGAACACTGAAGCTTTCTTT.

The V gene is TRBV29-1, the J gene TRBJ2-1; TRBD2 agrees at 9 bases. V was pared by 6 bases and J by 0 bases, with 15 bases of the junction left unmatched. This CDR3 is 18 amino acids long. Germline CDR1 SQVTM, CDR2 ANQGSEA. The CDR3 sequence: CSVRASGELGFSYNEQFF. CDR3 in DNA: TGCAGCGTACGGGCTAGCGGGGAACTCGGTTTCTCCTACAATGAGCAGTTCTTC.

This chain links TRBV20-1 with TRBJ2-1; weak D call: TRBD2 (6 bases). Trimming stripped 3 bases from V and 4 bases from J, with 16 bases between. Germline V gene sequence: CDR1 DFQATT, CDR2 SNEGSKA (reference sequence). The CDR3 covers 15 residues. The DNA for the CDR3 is TGCAGTGCTAGTCTATTTGGAGGGGTGTACAATGAGCAGTTCTTC. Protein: CSASLFGGVYNEQFF.

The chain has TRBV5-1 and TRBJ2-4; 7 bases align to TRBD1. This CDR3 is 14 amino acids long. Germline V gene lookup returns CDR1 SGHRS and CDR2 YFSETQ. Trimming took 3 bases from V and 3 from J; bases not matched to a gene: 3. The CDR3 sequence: CASSSTGIKNIQYF. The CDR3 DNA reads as TGCGCCAGCAGCTCGACAGGGATCAAAAACATTCAGTACTTC.

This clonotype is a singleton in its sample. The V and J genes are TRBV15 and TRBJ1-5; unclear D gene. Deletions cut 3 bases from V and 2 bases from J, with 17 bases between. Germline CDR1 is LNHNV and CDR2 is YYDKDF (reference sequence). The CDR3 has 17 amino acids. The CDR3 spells CATSSEVGERRNQPQHF. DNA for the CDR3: TGTGCCACCAGCAGTGAGGTCGGGGAGAGGCGCAATCAGCCCCAGCATTTT.

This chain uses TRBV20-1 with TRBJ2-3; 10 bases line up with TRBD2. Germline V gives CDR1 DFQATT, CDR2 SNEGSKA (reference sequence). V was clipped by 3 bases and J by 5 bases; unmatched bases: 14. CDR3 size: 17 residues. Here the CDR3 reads CSASLPSGRRGGDTQYF. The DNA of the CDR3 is TGCAGTGCTAGTCTCCCTAGCGGGAGACGTGGGGGAGATACGCAGTATTTT.

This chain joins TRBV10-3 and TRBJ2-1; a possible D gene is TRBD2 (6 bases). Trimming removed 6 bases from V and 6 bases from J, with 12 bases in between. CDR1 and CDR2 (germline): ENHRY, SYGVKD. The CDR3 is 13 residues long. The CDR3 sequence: CAIRGSEGNEQFF. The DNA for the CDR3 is TGTGCCATCAGGGGGTCGGAGGGCAATGAGCAGTTCTTC.

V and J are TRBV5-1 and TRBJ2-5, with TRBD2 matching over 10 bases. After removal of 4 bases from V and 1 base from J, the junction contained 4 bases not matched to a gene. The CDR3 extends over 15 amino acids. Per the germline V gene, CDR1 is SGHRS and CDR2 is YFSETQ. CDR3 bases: TGCGCCAGCAGCCCGAGCGGGAGGGCCCAAGAGACCCAGTACTTC. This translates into CASSPSGRAQETQYF.

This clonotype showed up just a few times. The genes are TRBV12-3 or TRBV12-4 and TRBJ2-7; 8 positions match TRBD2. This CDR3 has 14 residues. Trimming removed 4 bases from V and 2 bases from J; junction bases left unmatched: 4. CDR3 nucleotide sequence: TGTGCCAGCAGTTCCGGGACTAGACCCTACGAGCAGTACTTC. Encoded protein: CASSSGTRPYEQYF.

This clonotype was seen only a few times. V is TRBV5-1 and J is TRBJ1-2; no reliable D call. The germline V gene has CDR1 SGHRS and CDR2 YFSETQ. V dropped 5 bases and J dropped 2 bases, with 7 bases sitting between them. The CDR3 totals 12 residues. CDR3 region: CASRVPNYGYTF. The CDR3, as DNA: TGCGCCAGCAGGGTCCCCAACTATGGCTACACCTTC.

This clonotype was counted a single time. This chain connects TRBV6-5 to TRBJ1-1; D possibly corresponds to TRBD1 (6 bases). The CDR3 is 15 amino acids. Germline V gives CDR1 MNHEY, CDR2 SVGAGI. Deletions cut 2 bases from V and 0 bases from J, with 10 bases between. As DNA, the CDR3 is TGTGCCAGCAGTTACCAGGGACACCTGAACACTGAAGCTTTCTTT. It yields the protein CASSYQGHLNTEAFF.